This passage covers 10 T cell receptor beta chains from one sample sequenced in a study of T cell responses to AZD1222 COVID-19 vaccine. Assay: immunoSEQ multiplex PCR; the TCRdb copy retains only in-frame clones and omits some. The sample contains roughly 130,000 clones, about 88% of which appear only once. The material sequenced was peripheral blood, taken on day 0 of AZD1222 vaccination. The receptors were sampled from an adult in good health.

The chain is built from TRBV12-3 or TRBV12-4 and TRBJ2-7; possible D gene TRBD1, 5 bases. Between the trimmed V and J ends, which lost 0 bases and 6 bases, there was a span of 9 bases. This CDR3 has 13 amino acids. CDR3 coding DNA: TGTGCCAGCAGTTTAGCGGGAAGGGGCGAGCAGTACTTC. This sequence encodes CASSLAGRGEQYF.

This chain uses TRBV3-1 (or the pseudogene TRBV3-2) with TRBJ2-2, with TRBD2 matching over 8 bases. Unmatched junction bases numbered 9, after V lost 4 bases and J lost 2 bases. The CDR3 is 17 amino acids. The germline V gene encodes CDR1 LGHDT and CDR2 YNNKEL (reference sequence). CDR3 region: CASSRKIAGLNTGELFF. The CDR3, as DNA: TGTGCCAGCAGCCGAAAGATAGCGGGACTAAACACCGGGGAGCTGTTTTTT.

This clone was seen a handful of times. The J gene is TRBJ2-7, the V gene TRBV7-2; 10 bases are a match to TRBD2. V shed 0 bases, J shed 1 base, and the junction held 9 bases outside the gene matches. CDR3 length equals 18 residues. Germline values: CDR1 SGHTA, CDR2 FQGNSA. CDR3 DNA sequence: TGTGCCAGCAGCTTAGCAGGGCCTAGCGGGAGTATGTCCTACGAGCAGTACTTC. Its protein product is CASSLAGPSGSMSYEQYF.

The chain combines TRBV3-1 (or the pseudogene TRBV3-2) with TRBJ2-1; D uncertain. From germline, CDR1 is LGHDT and CDR2 YNNKEL (reference sequence). The CDR3 runs 15 residues. The ends were cut back, 4 bases at V and 8 bases at J, with 18 bases in the middle. Here the CDR3 DNA reads TGTGCCAGCAGCCCAGCAGGTGCCGCCGTGGATGAGCAGTTCTTC. Translated, it gives CASSPAGAAVDEQFF.

The chain's CDR3 is CASSAGGGNTEAFF. CDR3 bases: TGCGCCAGCAGTGCTGGGGGGGGGAACACTGAAGCTTTCTTT. The chain recombines TRBV10-2 with TRBJ1-1, with D tentatively TRBD1 (5 bases). This CDR3 spans 14 amino acids. Deletions cut 4 bases from V and 1 base from J, with 10 bases between. Germline CDR1 and CDR2: WSHSY and SAAADI.

The chain couples TRBV6-5 to TRBJ1-5; 7 bases align to TRBD1. The germline V gene encodes CDR1 MNHEY and CDR2 SVGAGI. The CDR3 has 13 residues. Trimming removed 6 bases from V and 6 bases from J; junction bases left unmatched: 5. CDR3 amino acids: CASREAGGQPQHF. CDR3 bases: TGTGCCAGCAGAGAGGCAGGGGGTCAGCCCCAGCATTTT.

This chain links TRBV5-4 with TRBJ2-6; TRBD1 matches 10 bases. The CDR3 spans 18 residues. Germline-derived CDR1 and CDR2 are SGHNT and YYREEE (reference sequence). V was pared by 4 bases and J by 2 bases, with 9 bases of the junction left unmatched. The CDR3 DNA reads as TGTGCCAGCAGCCCGCCGACAGGGGGCCTCACTGGGGCCAACGTCCTGACTTTC. Amino acids: CASSPPTGGLTGANVLTF. Complete variable domain (other parts from reference TRBV5-4 and TRBJ2-6): ETGVTQSPTHLIKTRGQQVTLRCSSQSGHNTVSWYQQALGQGPQFIFQYYREEENGRGNFPPRFSGLQFPNYSSELNVNALELDDSALYLCASSPPTGGLTGANVLTFGAGSRLTVL.

This chain joins TRBV11-2 and TRBJ2-5; TRBD2 matches 13 bases. J gave up 7 bases and V 5 bases, and 10 bases lay outside the gene matches. This CDR3 is 16 amino acids long. Looked up from germline, CDR1 is SGHAT and CDR2 is FQNNGV. The CDR3 coding sequence is TGTGCCAGCAGCCGGACTAGCGGGGGAAACGGGGGGACCCAGTACTTC. Its protein product is CASSRTSGGNGGTQYF.

On this clone itself: Sequence at one end of the junction differs from germline and may be a read error. J is TRBJ1-4 and V is TRBV29-1; D is perhaps TRBD1 (5 bases). This CDR3 contains 12 residues. Germline V CDR1 and CDR2: SQVTM, ANQGSEA. CDR3: CSVEEGGSATRF. DNA for the CDR3: TGCAGCGTTGAAGAGGGGGGATCGGCCACTCGTTTT.

A word on this clone: One end of the junction is discordant with germline, which a read error may explain. The chain couples TRBV13 to TRBJ2-5; 8 nucleotides line up with TRBD1. Per the germline V gene, CDR1 is PRHDT and CDR2 is FYEKMQ (reference sequence). The length of the CDR3 is 18 residues. CDR3 in DNA: TGTGCCAGCAGCCTAGGGGGTTGGGCCAGGGGGCAACAAGAGACCCAGTACTTC. This sequence encodes CASSLGGWARGQQETQYF.